This T cell receptor beta chain is from a study of cytomegalovirus exposure and HLA in healthy donors. Only a few counts were recorded for this clone. What it recognizes is unknown. PCR amplification relied on 60 Vbeta primers (plus 13 Jbeta primers). Method: immunoSEQ multiplex PCR; TCRdb's copy keeps in-frame clones and lacks some. The sample lists around 150,000 clones; 70% to 85% were seen once. The CDR3 is made up of 13 amino acids. Germline-derived CDR1 and CDR2 are ENHRY and SYGVKD. V shed 10 bases, J shed 0 bases, and the junction held 2 bases outside the gene matches. General study results and limits: Common viral pathogens seemed to be connected with several of the most significant clusters, according to a later analysis. Later analysis reportedly placed an Asian-associated ancestry cluster below the roughly 700-donor mean in N-insertions.

The chain is built from TRBV10-3 and TRBJ1-5, with TRBD1 matching over 8 bases. Sample: PBMCs. The clonotype was recovered from a man aged 50 to 60 in good health and CMV-seropositive. CDR3 in amino acids: CATGQGSNQPQHF. Here the CDR3 DNA reads TGTGCCACCGGACAGGGTAGCAATCAGCCCCAGCATTTT.